The entry that follows covers one T cell receptor (beta chain) sequence. What it binds is unknown. The record originates from a study of human T cells and chemical hapten exposure. Looking at the study overall: Largely, small differences in pooled library volume made per-sample TCR yields vary.

Whole blood that had not been fractionated was the source of extracted total RNA. General study points: DPC sensitization left the count of TCRs above 1 in 1000 unchanged.

The CDR3 loop spans 12 amino acids. CDR1 is MDHEN, CDR2 SYDVKM, per germline. Trimming pared 3 bases from V and 4 bases from J, leaving 7 bases between. Individual cDNA molecules (in the library) carried attached unique molecular identifiers. Source study methods: A per-sample median of about 100,000 TCRs was observed, with counts ranging from roughly 20,000 to 700,000. TCRdb passed the reads through MiXCR, listing each CDR3 protein once. V and J calls and clone size were set by TCRdb, not the authors. The data contain about 530 distinct CDR3 sequences, roughly 97% of them singletons. The receptor's source is a human donor who had alopecia or was a healthy volunteer (not recorded which). Some clones in this sample may be carry-over from other donors' samples. This table probably holds off-target reads from a library built for another chain. The sequencing input was whole blood. V and J are TRBV28 and TRBJ2-7, with D perhaps TRBD2 (5 bases). The CDR3 loop is CASSLSGYEQYF. The CDR3 DNA is TGTGCCAGCAGTTTGTCGGGGTACGAGCAGTACTTC.